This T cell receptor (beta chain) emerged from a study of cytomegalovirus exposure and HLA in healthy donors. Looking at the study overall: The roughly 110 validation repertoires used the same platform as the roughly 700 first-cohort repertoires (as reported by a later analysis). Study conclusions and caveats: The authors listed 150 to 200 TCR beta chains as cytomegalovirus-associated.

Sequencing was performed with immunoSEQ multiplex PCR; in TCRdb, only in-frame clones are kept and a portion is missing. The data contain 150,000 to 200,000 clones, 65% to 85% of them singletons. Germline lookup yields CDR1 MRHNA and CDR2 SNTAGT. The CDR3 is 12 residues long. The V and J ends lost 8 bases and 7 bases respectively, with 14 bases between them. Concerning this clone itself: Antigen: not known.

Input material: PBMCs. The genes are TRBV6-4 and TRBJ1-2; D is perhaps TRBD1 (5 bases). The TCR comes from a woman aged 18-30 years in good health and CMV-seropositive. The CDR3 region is CASGGGSSGYTF. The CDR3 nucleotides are TGTGCCAGCGGGGGAGGTTCAAGTGGCTACACCTTC.